This passage covers 7 T cell receptor beta chains from one sample sequenced in a study of blood T cell repertoires in COVID-19. This table comes from immunoSEQ multiplex PCR, and its TCRdb copy is limited to in-frame clones, with some not included. The table has 310,000 or so clones, about nine tenths seen once. The specimen was PBMCs or T cells enriched from blood (not recorded which). The receptors were gathered from a young woman who had recovered from COVID-19.

This chain links TRBV6-5 with TRBJ1-2; D ambiguous. The CDR3 contains 14 residues. Per the germline V gene, CDR1 is MNHEY and CDR2 is SVGAGI. V was shortened by 5 bases and J by 4 bases, with 14 bases between the two germline ends. In DNA, the CDR3 is TGTGCCAGCAGTAGCGTACTGTTTGGCTATGGCTACACCTTC. Translating gives CASSSVLFGYGYTF.

The genes are TRBV11-2 and TRBJ2-3; D might be TRBD1 (6 bases). Trimming cost V 4 bases and J 0 bases, with 23 bases left between them. Germline CDR1 reads SGHAT; CDR2 reads FQNNGV. This CDR3 is 19 amino acids long. CDR3 residues: CASSSSWDTRGSSTDTQYF. The CDR3 coding sequence is TGTGCCAGCAGCTCCTCATGGGACACAAGGGGTTCTAGCACAGATACGCAGTATTTT.

The chain employs TRBV9 and TRBJ2-5, with D perhaps matching TRBD2 (5 bases). Deletions cut 2 bases from V and 2 bases from J, with 10 bases between. Per germline, CDR1 SGDLS and CDR2 YYNGEE. This CDR3 is 14 amino acids long. The CDR3 region has the DNA TGTGCCAGCAGCGTGGACGGGGTTCAAGAGACCCAGTACTTC. Translated, it gives CASSVDGVQETQYF. Filled out from reference TRBV9 and TRBJ2-5, the complete variable domain reads DSGVTQTPKHLITATGQRVTLRCSPRSGDLSVYWYQQSLDQGLQFLIQYYNGEERAKGNILERFSAQQFPDLHSELNLSSLELGDSALYFCASSVDGVQETQYFGPGTRLLVL.

This chain connects TRBV7-9 to TRBJ2-3; weak D call: TRBD2 (6 bases). V lost 1 base to trimming and J lost 2 bases, with 10 bases between them. The CDR3 is made up of 15 amino acids. The germline CDR1 and CDR2 sequences are SEHNR and FQNEAQ (reference sequence). CDR3 sequence (DNA): TGTGCCAGCAGCTTAGGTGTAGCGGACACAGATACGCAGTATTTT. Translating it yields CASSLGVADTDTQYF.

This clone was detected once. The chain employs TRBV7-3 and TRBJ2-7; D possibly corresponds to TRBD1 (6 bases). Between the trimmed V and J ends, which lost 0 bases and 6 bases, there was a span of 12 bases. This CDR3 is 14 amino acids long. Germline V CDR1 and CDR2: SGHTA, FQGTGA. CDR3 sequence: CASSLTSGAGEQYF. The CDR3 DNA reads as TGTGCCAGCAGCTTAACTTCAGGGGCGGGCGAGCAGTACTTC.

J is TRBJ1-3 and V is TRBV13, with D maybe TRBD1 (5 bases). Between the trimmed V and J ends, which lost 3 bases and 3 bases, there was a span of 9 bases. Germline V gives CDR1 PRHDT, CDR2 FYEKMQ (reference sequence). The CDR3 runs to 14 residues. This CDR3 reads CASSLGQLGNTIYF. The DNA of the CDR3 is TGTGCCAGCAGCTTGGGGCAGCTTGGAAACACCATATATTTT.

V is TRBV25-1 and J is TRBJ2-3; D might be TRBD1 (5 bases). Trimming left V 2 bases short and J 0 bases short, with 9 bases between. CDR1 and CDR2 (germline): MGHDK, SYGVNS. The CDR3 is 15 amino acids. The CDR3 spells CASSEGASSTDTQYF. The DNA for the CDR3 is TGTGCCAGCAGTGAAGGGGCATCTAGCACAGATACGCAGTATTTT.